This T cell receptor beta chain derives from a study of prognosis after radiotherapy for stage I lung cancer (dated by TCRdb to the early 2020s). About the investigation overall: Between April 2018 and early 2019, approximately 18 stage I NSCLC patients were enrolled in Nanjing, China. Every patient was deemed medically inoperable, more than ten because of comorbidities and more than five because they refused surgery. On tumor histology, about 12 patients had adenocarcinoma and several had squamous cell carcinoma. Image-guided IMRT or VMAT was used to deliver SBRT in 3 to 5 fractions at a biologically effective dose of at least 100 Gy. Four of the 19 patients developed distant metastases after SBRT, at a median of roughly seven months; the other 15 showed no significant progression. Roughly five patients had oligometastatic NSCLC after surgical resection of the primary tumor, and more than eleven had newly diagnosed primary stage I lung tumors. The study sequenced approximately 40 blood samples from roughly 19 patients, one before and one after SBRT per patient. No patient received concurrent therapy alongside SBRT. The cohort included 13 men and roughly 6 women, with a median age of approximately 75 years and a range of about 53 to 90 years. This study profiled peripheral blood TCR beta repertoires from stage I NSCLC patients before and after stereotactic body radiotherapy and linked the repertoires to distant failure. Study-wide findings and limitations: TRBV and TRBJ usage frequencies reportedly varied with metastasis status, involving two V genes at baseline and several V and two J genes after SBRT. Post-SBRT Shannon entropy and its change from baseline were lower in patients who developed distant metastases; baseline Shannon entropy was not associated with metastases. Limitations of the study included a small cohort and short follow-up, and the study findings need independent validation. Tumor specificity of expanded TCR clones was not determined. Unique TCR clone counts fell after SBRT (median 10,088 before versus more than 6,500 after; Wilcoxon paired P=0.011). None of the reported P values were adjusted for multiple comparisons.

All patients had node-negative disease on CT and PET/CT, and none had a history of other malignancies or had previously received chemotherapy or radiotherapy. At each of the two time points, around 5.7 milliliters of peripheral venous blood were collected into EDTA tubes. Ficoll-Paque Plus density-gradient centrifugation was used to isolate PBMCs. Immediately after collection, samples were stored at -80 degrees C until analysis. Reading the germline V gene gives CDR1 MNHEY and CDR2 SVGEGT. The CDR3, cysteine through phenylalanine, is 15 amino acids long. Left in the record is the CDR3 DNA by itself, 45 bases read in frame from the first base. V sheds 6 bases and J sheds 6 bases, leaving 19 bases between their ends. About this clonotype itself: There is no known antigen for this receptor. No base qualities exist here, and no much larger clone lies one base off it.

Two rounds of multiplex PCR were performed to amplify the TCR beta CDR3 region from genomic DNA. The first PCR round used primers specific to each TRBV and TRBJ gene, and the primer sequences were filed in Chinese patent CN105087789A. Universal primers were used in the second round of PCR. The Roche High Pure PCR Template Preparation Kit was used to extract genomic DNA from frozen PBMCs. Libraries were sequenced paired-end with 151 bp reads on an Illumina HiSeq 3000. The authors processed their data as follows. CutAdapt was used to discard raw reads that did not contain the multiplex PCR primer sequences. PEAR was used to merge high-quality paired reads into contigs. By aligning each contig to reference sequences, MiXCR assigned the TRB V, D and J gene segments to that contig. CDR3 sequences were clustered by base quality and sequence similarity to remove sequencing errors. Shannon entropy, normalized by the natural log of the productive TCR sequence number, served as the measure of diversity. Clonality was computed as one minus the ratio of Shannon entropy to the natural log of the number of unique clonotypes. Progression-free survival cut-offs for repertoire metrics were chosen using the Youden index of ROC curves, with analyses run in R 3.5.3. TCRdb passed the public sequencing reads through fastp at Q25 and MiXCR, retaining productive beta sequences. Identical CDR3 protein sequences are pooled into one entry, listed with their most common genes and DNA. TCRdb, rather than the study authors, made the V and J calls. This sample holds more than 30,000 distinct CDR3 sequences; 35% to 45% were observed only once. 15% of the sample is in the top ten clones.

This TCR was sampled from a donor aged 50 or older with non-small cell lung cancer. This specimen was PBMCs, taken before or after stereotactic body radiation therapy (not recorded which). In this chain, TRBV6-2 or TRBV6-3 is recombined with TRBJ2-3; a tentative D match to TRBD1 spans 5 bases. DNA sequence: TGTGCCAGCAGCCCGAAAGGGGCCGGTGCCGATACGCAGTATTTT. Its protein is CASSPKGAGADTQYF.